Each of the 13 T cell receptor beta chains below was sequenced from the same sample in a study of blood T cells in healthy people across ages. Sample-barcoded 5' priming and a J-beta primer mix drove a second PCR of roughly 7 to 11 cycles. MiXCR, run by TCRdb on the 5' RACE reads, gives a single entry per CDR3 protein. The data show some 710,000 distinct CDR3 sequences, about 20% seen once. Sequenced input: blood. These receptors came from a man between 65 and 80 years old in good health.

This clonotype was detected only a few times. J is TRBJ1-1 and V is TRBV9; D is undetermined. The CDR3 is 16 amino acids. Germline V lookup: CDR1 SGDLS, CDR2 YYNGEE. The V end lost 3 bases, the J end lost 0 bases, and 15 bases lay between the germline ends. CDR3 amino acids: CASSAHLQRVNTEAFF. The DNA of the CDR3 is TGTGCCAGCAGCGCACATCTACAGCGCGTGAACACTGAAGCTTTCTTT.

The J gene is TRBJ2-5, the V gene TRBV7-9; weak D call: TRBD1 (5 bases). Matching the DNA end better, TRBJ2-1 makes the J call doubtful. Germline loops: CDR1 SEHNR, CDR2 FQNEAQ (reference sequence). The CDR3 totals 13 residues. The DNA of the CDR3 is TGTGCCAGCAGCTGGTTTCAGGGTAATGAGCAGTTCTTC. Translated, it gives CASSWFQGNEQFF.

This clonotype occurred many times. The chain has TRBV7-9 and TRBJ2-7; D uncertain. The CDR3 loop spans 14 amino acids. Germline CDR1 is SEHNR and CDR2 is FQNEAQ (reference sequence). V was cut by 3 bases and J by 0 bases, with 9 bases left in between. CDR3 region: CASSFGTTSYEQYF. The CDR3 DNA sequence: TGTGCCAGCAGCTTTGGCACCACCTCCTACGAGCAGTACTTC.

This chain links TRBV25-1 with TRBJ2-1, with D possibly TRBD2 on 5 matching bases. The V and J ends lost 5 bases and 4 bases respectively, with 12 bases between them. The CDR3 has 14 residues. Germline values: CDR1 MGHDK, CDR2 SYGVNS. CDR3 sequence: CASSPPGGYNEQFF. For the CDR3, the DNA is TGTGCCAGCAGTCCCCCCGGCGGGTACAATGAGCAGTTCTTC.

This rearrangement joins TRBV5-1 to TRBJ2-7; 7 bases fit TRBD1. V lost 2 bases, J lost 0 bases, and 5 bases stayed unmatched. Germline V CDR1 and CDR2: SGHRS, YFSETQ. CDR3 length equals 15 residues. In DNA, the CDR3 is TGCGCCAGCAGCTTTCGGACAGGAGACTCCTACGAGCAGTACTTC. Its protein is CASSFRTGDSYEQYF.

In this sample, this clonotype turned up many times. The CDR3 DNA reads as TGCGCCAGCAGCTTGGGTTCGGGCTATGGCTACACCTTC. Its protein product is CASSLGSGYGYTF. This chain links TRBV5-1 with TRBJ1-2; D is unresolved. Trimming took 0 bases from V and 4 from J, leaving 7 bases between them. The CDR3 runs 13 residues. CDR1 SGHRS and CDR2 YFSETQ come from the germline V gene.

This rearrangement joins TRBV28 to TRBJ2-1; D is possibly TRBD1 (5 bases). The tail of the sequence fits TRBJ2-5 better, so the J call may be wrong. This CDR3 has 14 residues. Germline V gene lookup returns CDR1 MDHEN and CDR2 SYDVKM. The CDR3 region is CASSLPPGLETQYF. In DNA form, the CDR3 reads TGTGCCAGCAGTTTACCCCCAGGGTTGGAGACCCAGTACTTC.

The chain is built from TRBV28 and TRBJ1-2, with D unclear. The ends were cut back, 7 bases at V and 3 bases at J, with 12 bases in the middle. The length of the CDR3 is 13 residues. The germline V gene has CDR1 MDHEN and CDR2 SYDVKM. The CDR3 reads CASTLGQDYGYTF. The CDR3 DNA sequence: TGTGCCAGCACCTTAGGGCAGGACTATGGCTACACCTTC.

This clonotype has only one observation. The CDR3 is CASSGPGQGSRGQYF. DNA of the CDR3: TGTGCCAGCAGCGGCCCCGGACAGGGCAGTAGAGGGCAGTACTTC. The rearrangement links TRBV7-9 to TRBJ2-5, with 8 bases fitting TRBD1. The CDR3 covers 15 residues. The V segment lost 5 bases and the J segment 11 bases; nucleotides outside the gene matches: 16. CDR1 SEHNR and CDR2 FQNEAQ come from the germline V gene (reference sequence). The variable domain in full, completed from reference TRBV7-9 and TRBJ2-5, reads DTGVSQNPRHKITKRGQNVTFRCDPISEHNRLYWYRQTLGQGPEFLTYFQNEAQLEKSRLLSDRFSAERPKGSFSTLEIQRTEQGDSAMYLCASSGPGQGSRGQYFGPGTRLLVL.

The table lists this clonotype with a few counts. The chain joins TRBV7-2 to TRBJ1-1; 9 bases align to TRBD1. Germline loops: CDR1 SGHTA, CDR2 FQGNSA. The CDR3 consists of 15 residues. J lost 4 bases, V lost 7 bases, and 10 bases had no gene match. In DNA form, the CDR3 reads TGTGCCAGCACCGGAGACAGGGGGGAAGTCACTGAAGCTTTCTTT. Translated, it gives CASTGDRGEVTEAFF.

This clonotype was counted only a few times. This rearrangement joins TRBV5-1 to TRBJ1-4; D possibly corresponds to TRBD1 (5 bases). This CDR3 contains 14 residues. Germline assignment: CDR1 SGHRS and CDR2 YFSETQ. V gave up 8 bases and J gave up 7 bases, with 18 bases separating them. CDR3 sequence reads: CASRVGGAGEKLFF. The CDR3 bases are TGCGCCAGTAGAGTAGGAGGGGCCGGTGAAAAACTGTTTTTT.

CDR3 DNA sequence: TGCAGTGCCGGCGGGGTTAGCACAGATACGCAGTATTTT. Its translation is CSAGGVSTDTQYF. The chain joins TRBV20-1 to TRBJ2-3, with TRBD2 as a possible D gene (6 bases). The ends were cut back, 6 bases at V and 0 bases at J, with 10 bases in the middle. Germline loops: CDR1 DFQATT, CDR2 SNEGSKA (reference sequence). The CDR3 spans 13 residues.

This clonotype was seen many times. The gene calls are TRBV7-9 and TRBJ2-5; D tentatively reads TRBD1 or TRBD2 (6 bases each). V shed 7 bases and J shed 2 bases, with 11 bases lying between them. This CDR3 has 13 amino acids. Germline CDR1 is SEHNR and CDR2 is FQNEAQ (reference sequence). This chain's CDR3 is CASTGGRQETQYF. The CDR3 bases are TGTGCCAGCACCGGGGGCAGACAAGAGACCCAGTACTTC.